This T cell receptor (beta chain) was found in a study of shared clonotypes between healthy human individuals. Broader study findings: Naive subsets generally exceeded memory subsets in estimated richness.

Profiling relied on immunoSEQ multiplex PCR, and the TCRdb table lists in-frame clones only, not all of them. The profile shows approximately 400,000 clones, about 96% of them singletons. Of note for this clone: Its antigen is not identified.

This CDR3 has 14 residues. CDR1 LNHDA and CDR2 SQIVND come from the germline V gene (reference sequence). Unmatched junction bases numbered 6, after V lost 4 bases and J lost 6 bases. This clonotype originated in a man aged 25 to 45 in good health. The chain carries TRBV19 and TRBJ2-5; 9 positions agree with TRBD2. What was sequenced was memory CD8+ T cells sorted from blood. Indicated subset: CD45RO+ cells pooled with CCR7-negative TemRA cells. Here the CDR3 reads CASSSSGSLKTQYF. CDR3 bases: TGTGCCAGTAGTAGTAGCGGGAGTTTGAAGACCCAGTACTTC.